This T cell receptor beta chain was recorded in a study of tumor and adjacent non-tumor tissue in lung cancer (dated 2018 in TCRdb). At the level of the whole study: The cohort included approximately 13 adenocarcinoma, a couple of squamous cell carcinoma and 1 small cell lung cancer patients. Among the approximately 15 patients, ages ranged from about 31 to 76 years, approximately 10 were men and 5 were women, and disease was TNM stage I to III. In total, sequencing yielded 125,075,908 productive TCRbeta reads, which works out to an average of around 4.2 million reads per sample. Bulk TCRbeta repertoires were compared between lung tumor tissue and matched distant non-tumor lung tissue obtained from about 16 lung cancer patients. A few dozen paired specimens, one tumor and one normal lung sample per patient, were profiled by TCRbeta CDR3 sequencing.

The research as a whole found: Significantly higher TCR diversity was found in younger patients, and higher tumor TCR diversity was associated with shorter overall and disease-free survival. TCR diversity (inverse Simpson) was significantly higher in tumor than in normal lung tissue (roughly 390 vs 170, P = 0.0075, Mann-Whitney U test). Neither the sequencing platform nor unique molecular identifiers are mentioned in the methods. Peripheral blood was not sequenced, so blood TCRbeta repertoires in these lung cancer patients were not examined. Only around 15 patients were included in the cohort, and the need for larger samples and more detailed clinical data was noted by the authors. The top 100 clones accounted for a significantly larger cumulative portion of the repertoire in normal lung than in tumor tissue.

In the germline V gene, CDR1 corresponds to SGHDT and CDR2 to YYEEEE. Measured from the cysteine to the phenylalanine, the CDR3 is 13 residues long. Only the CDR3 DNA stays, 39 bases, in frame from base 1. V loses 5 bases of germline sequence and J loses 9 bases, and the interval between the two ends is 17 bases. Worth noting for this clonotype: Its antigen has not been determined. Base qualities are not recorded, but no much larger clone differs from it by a single base.

Library preparation used multiplex PCR. Sequencing relied on an Illumina HiSeq 2500. TCRbeta libraries were constructed through three rounds of nested PCR with primers (Table S4) according to protocols modified from ARM-PCR. PCR products of 200-500 bp were gel-excised and purified with the QIAquick gel extraction kit before sequencing. The source study handled its data this way. Reads were cleaned using Trimmomatic, were merged into complete CDR3 sequences using FLASH, and were assigned to V(D)J germline segments using MiTCR. VDJtools was used to compute clonal diversity as the inverse Simpson's index. A read counted as productive if the sequence was in-frame and lacked a premature stop codon. TCRdb ran its own pipeline on the public reads, namely fastp trimming at Q25 and MiXCR clone calling, and kept in-frame beta chains. Each CDR3 protein gets just one entry, which takes the most common genes and DNA from the rows behind it. The V and J calls were determined by TCRdb, not by the authors. The sample records tens of thousands of distinct CDR3 sequences, about 60% of which are singletons. Over 20% of the sample comes from the top ten.

RNA was extracted from bulk unsorted tissue and checked for quality with a NanoDrop ND-1000 and an Agilent 2100. Donors were newly diagnosed lung cancer patients admitted for thoracic surgery in China between August and November 2014, without prior chemotherapy. Patients with previous radiotherapy or chemotherapy, or with another concurrent cancer, were excluded from the study. Pieces of surgical tissue measuring about 1-2.2 cm3 were kept in RNAlater solution and stored at -80 degrees C until use. The chain couples TRBV5-6 to TRBJ2-5; a tentative D match to TRBD2 spans 6 bases. Input material: lung tumor tissue. The sequence was collected from a man aged 50 to 60 with non-small cell lung cancer. The CDR3 region: CASSRRDIGAQYF. The DNA sequence is given as TGTGCCAGCAGTAGGAGGGATATTGGAGCCCAGTACTTC.